This T cell receptor beta chain was documented in a study of shared clonotypes between healthy human individuals. Study-level information: Researchers drew samples from two women and a few men aged 18 to 49.

Note on this clone: The antigen remains undetermined. The same CDR3 arises from other DNA sequences in this sample as well.

CD8 cells classed as naive were CD45RO-negative and positively selected for CCR7, excluding terminally differentiated effector memory CD45RA+ cells. Findings of the study overall: Approximately 5% was the fraction of naive CD4 clonotypes found shared across several donors.

Germline V gene lookup returns CDR1 SGDLS and CDR2 YYNGEE. The junction had 3 bases not matched to a gene; V was cut back by 0 bases and J by 4 bases. CDR3 size: 15 residues. Profiling relied on immunoSEQ multiplex PCR, and the TCRdb table lists in-frame clones only, not all of them. Among around 2,100,000 clones listed, about 95% were seen once. The TCR originated in a young man in good health. The chain employs TRBV9 and TRBJ2-1, with 8 positions matching TRBD2. Sequencing was performed on naive CD8+ T cells sorted from blood. CDR3 sequence: CASSVDSSGYNEQFF. The CDR3 nucleotides read TGTGCCAGCAGCGTAGATTCTAGCGGGTACAATGAGCAGTTCTTC.